This passage covers 20 T cell receptor beta chains from one sample sequenced in a study of shared clonotypes between healthy human individuals. Only in-frame clones appear in the TCRdb table, and some are missing; sequencing was by immunoSEQ multiplex PCR. Here the sample spans approximately 940,000 clones, 70% to 85% being singletons. The material sequenced was memory CD4+ T cells sorted from blood. Indicated subset: CD45RA-negative fraction. These receptors originate from a man younger than 35 in good health.

The V and J genes are TRBV7-9 and TRBJ2-3; 10 positions match TRBD2. CDR3 size: 16 residues. Germline assignment: CDR1 SEHNR and CDR2 FQNEAQ (reference sequence). V dropped 4 bases and J dropped 2; count of bases not matched to a gene: 6. CDR3 DNA: TGTGCCAGCAGCTACCTAGCGGGAGAGCTCACAGATACGCAGTATTTT. Amino acids: CASSYLAGELTDTQYF.

This clone has a handful of counts. The chain employs TRBV9 and TRBJ2-1, with D perhaps TRBD2 (6 bases). Germline CDR1 is SGDLS and CDR2 is YYNGEE. This CDR3 contains 15 residues. V was trimmed by 0 bases and J by 5 bases, leaving 12 bases between them. CDR3 in amino acids: CASSVVADNHNEQFF. CDR3 nucleotide sequence: TGTGCCAGCAGCGTAGTAGCGGATAACCACAATGAGCAGTTCTTC.

The V gene is TRBV7-8, the J gene TRBJ1-6, with TRBD1 identical over 10 bases. The V and J ends lost 3 bases and 1 base, in that order; junction bases with no gene match: 3. The length of the CDR3 is 17 residues. The germline V gene has CDR1 SGHVS and CDR2 FQNEAQ. CDR3 DNA sequence: TGTGCCAGCAGCTTGGGACAGGGGACGTCCTATAATTCACCCCTCCACTTT. Amino acid sequence: CASSLGQGTSYNSPLHF.

This sequence joins TRBV7-2 and TRBJ1-5, with D maybe TRBD1 (6 bases). V shed 2 bases and J shed 4 bases, with 12 bases lying between them. The germline CDR1 and CDR2 sequences are SGHTA and FQGNSA. This CDR3 region has 15 residues. CDR3 in amino acids: CASSLMRQGNQPQHF. In DNA, the CDR3 is TGTGCCAGCAGCTTAATGCGGCAGGGGAATCAGCCCCAGCATTTT.

The rearrangement links TRBV11-2 to TRBJ1-1; D call uncertain. The germline V gene encodes CDR1 SGHAT and CDR2 FQNNGV. Trimming pared 2 bases from V and 4 bases from J, leaving 11 bases between. This CDR3 is built from 14 residues. The CDR3 spells CASSLRPGITEAFF. The CDR3 DNA reads TGTGCCAGCAGCTTAAGGCCAGGCATCACTGAAGCTTTCTTT.

The J gene is TRBJ2-5, the V gene TRBV23-1; 7 positions match TRBD1. The DNA end lines up better with TRBJ2-7; the J call may be wrong. TRBV23-1 is assigned to the ORF class and has an uncertain function. This CDR3 region has 15 residues. CDR3 nucleotides: TGCGCCAGCAGACTAGGTCACAGGGGCCCCTACGAGCAGTACTTC. This codes for CASRLGHRGPYEQYF.

DNA for the CDR3: TGTGCCAGTAGTAGACTAGCGGGAGACTCCTACGAGCAGTACTTC. It encodes CASSRLAGDSYEQYF. V and J are TRBV19 and TRBJ2-7; TRBD2 matches at 12 bases. The germline V gene has CDR1 LNHDA and CDR2 SQIVND (reference sequence). The CDR3 length is 15 residues. The trim removed 4 bases at V and 0 bases at J, leaving 1 base unmatched.

This clone was detected only a few times. The chain couples TRBV6-5 to TRBJ2-1, with D possibly being TRBD2 (5 bases). CDR1 is MNHEY, CDR2 SVGAGI, per germline. The CDR3 contains 15 residues. The V end lost 4 bases, the J end lost 0 bases, and 10 bases lay between the germline ends. CDR3: CASSLAFSSYNEQFF. The CDR3 nucleotides are TGTGCCAGCAGTTTAGCGTTTAGCTCCTACAATGAGCAGTTCTTC.

The chain couples TRBV6-5 to TRBJ2-3; D is unclear. CDR3 size: 13 residues. The germline gives CDR1 MNHEY, CDR2 SVGAGI. Trimming stripped 5 bases from V and 3 bases from J, with 9 bases between. The CDR3 nucleotides read TGTGCCAGCAGTCCCGGACGAACAGATACGCAGTATTTT. This encodes CASSPGRTDTQYF.

This chain uses TRBV15 with TRBJ1-6; TRBD1 aligns across 9 bases. The germline V gene encodes CDR1 LNHNV and CDR2 YYDKDF (reference sequence). Trimming took 2 bases from V and 9 from J; bases not matched to a gene: 5. This CDR3 is 15 amino acids long. As DNA, the CDR3 is TGTGCCACCAGCAGAAACAGGGGGCTTGGTTCACCCCTCCACTTT. This translates into CATSRNRGLGSPLHF.

The rearrangement links TRBV7-2 to TRBJ2-5; D unresolved. V was pared by 0 bases and J by 5 bases, with 13 bases between. The CDR3 is made up of 15 amino acids. Germline assignment: CDR1 SGHTA and CDR2 FQGNSA. CDR3 nucleotide sequence: TGTGCCAGCAGCTTAGCTCGGCTCTCAGAGGAGACCCAGTACTTC. Residues: CASSLARLSEETQYF.

This CDR3 reads CASSLIDNEQFF. In nucleotides, the CDR3 is TGTGCCAGCAGCCTTATCGACAATGAGCAGTTCTTC. This chain connects TRBV28 to TRBJ2-1; D is unresolved. Germline V gives CDR1 MDHEN, CDR2 SYDVKM. Trimming removed 6 bases at V and 5 bases at J, with 8 bases between. CDR3 length equals 12 residues. The entire variable domain, with the rest obtained from reference TRBV28 and TRBJ2-1, is as follows: DVKVTQSSRYLVKRTGEKVFLECVQDMDHENMFWYRQDPGLGLRLIYFSYDVKMKEKGDIPEGYSVSREKKERFSLILESASTNQTSMYLCASSLIDNEQFFGPGTRLTVL.

The genes are TRBV4-3 and TRBJ2-7, with a tentative D call TRBD2 (6 bases). V was clipped by 2 bases and J by 2 bases, with 19 bases between them. Germline V gene sequence: CDR1 LGHNA, CDR2 YSLEER. The CDR3 is 17 residues long. CDR3 bases: TGCGCCAGCAGCCAAAATTCCCAGAGCGGGCTCGCCTACGAGCAGTACTTC. Translated: CASSQNSQSGLAYEQYF.

This clone was observed a few times. Written as DNA, the CDR3 is TGTGCCAGCAGTTCCCAAGCCCTCCGGGAGACCCAGTACTTC. This codes for CASSSQALRETQYF. The chain uses TRBV28 and TRBJ2-5; the D is unclear. The germline V and J ends were trimmed by 4 bases and 5 bases, with 14 bases remaining between them. The V gene's germline CDR1 is MDHEN and CDR2 SYDVKM. The CDR3 is 14 residues long.

The rearrangement joins TRBV6-5 to TRBJ1-1; the D is unclear. V was trimmed by 0 bases and J by 6 bases, leaving 8 bases between them. The CDR3 runs 13 residues. Germline V gives CDR1 MNHEY, CDR2 SVGAGI. This CDR3 reads CASSYSGGAEAFF. The CDR3 coding sequence is TGTGCCAGCAGTTACTCGGGCGGTGCTGAAGCTTTCTTT.

The genes are TRBV30 and TRBJ2-7; a possible D gene is TRBD1 (5 bases). Germline V gives CDR1 GTSNPN, CDR2 SVGIG (reference sequence). V was pared by 0 bases and J by 1 base, with 13 bases between. This CDR3 is built from 15 residues. The CDR3 loop is CAWSVPTGVSYEQYF. The CDR3 nucleotides read TGTGCCTGGAGTGTACCTACAGGAGTGTCCTACGAGCAGTACTTC.

This chain joins TRBV11-2 and TRBJ1-5, with a tentative D call TRBD1 (6 bases). The germline V gene encodes CDR1 SGHAT and CDR2 FQNNGV. The CDR3 runs to 14 residues. The ends were cut back, 4 bases at V and 7 bases at J, with 14 bases in the middle. CDR3 sequence: CASSSGGGKQPQHF. The CDR3 nucleotides read TGTGCCAGCAGCTCCGGAGGGGGAAAACAGCCCCAGCATTTT.

This clone was found a few times. This chain connects TRBV7-9 to TRBJ2-1; possible D gene TRBD1, 5 bases. CDR3 length: 13 amino acids. Between the trimmed V and J ends, which lost 7 bases and 3 bases, there was a span of 10 bases. From germline, CDR1 is SEHNR and CDR2 FQNEAQ (reference sequence). CDR3 sequence: CASTRVSYNEQFF. The CDR3 DNA reads TGTGCCAGCACCAGGGTAAGCTACAATGAGCAGTTCTTC. The whole variable domain, filled in from reference TRBV7-9 and TRBJ2-1, reads DTGVSQNPRHKITKRGQNVTFRCDPISEHNRLYWYRQTLGQGPEFLTYFQNEAQLEKSRLLSDRFSAERPKGSFSTLEIQRTEQGDSAMYLCASTRVSYNEQFFGPGTRLTVL.

The chain is built from TRBV25-1 and TRBJ2-7; D uncertain. The germline V gene encodes CDR1 MGHDK and CDR2 SYGVNS. The CDR3 runs to 13 residues. V was shortened by 3 bases and J by 2 bases, with 8 bases between the two germline ends. CDR3 nucleotide sequence: TGTGCCAGCAGTGATGTCAACACCTACGAGCAGTACTTC. Protein sequence: CASSDVNTYEQYF.

This clone was detected once. This chain joins TRBV30 and TRBJ1-6; possible D gene TRBD1, 6 bases. CDR3 size: 13 residues. V shed 2 bases and J shed 7 bases, with 9 bases lying between them. Germline-derived CDR1 and CDR2 are GTSNPN and SVGIG (reference sequence). The CDR3 DNA reads as TGTGCCTGGAGTCCTACAGGGAATTCACCCCTCCACTTT. It is translated as CAWSPTGNSPLHF. The complete variable domain, with remaining parts taken from reference TRBV30 and TRBJ1-6, reads SQTIHQWPATLVQPVGSPLSLECTVEGTSNPNLYWYRQAAGRGLQLLFYSVGIGQISSEVPQNLSASRPQDRQFILSSKKLLLSDSGFYLCAWSPTGNSPLHFGNGTRLTVT.